This T cell receptor beta chain was recovered during a study of technical replicates of blood from a few donors. Germline-derived CDR1 and CDR2 are SGHDN and FVKESK. This CDR3 has 16 residues. V lost 1 base and J 4 bases, leaving 16 bases between the germline ends. TCRdb's table, derived via immunoSEQ multiplex PCR, lists solely in-frame clones and lacks some. The sample carries about 74,000 clones, just under 95% recorded once. The material sequenced was T cells isolated from PBMCs. The V call is TRBV14, the J call TRBJ1-2; D unclear. The TCR sequence derives from a human donor in good health. CDR3 amino acids: CASSQAPEGYTYGYTF. The CDR3 coding sequence is TGTGCCAGCAGCCAAGCCCCAGAGGGTTATACCTATGGCTACACCTTC. Filled out from reference TRBV14 and TRBJ1-2, the complete variable domain reads EAGVTQFPSHSVIEKGQTVTLRCDPISGHDNLYWYRRVMGKEIKFLLHFVKESKQDESGMPNNRFLAERTGGTYSTLKVQPAELEDSGVYFCASSQAPEGYTYGYTFGSGTRLTVV.